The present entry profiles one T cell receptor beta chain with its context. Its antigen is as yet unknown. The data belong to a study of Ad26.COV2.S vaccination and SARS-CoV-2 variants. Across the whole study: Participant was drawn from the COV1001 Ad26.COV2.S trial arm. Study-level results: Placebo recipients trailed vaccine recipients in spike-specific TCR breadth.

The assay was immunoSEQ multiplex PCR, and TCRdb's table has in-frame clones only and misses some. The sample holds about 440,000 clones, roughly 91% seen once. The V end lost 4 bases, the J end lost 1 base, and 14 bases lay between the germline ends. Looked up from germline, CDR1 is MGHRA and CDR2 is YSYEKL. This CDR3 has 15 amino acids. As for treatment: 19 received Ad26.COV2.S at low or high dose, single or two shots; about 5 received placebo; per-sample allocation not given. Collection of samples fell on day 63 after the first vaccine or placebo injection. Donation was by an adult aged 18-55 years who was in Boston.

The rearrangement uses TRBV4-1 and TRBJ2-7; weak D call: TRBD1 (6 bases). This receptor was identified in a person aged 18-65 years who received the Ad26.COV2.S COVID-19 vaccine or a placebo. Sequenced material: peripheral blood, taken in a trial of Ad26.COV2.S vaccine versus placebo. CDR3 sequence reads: CASSPRQGLSYEQYF. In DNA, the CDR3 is TGCGCCAGCAGCCCCAGGCAGGGGCTGTCCTACGAGCAGTACTTC.